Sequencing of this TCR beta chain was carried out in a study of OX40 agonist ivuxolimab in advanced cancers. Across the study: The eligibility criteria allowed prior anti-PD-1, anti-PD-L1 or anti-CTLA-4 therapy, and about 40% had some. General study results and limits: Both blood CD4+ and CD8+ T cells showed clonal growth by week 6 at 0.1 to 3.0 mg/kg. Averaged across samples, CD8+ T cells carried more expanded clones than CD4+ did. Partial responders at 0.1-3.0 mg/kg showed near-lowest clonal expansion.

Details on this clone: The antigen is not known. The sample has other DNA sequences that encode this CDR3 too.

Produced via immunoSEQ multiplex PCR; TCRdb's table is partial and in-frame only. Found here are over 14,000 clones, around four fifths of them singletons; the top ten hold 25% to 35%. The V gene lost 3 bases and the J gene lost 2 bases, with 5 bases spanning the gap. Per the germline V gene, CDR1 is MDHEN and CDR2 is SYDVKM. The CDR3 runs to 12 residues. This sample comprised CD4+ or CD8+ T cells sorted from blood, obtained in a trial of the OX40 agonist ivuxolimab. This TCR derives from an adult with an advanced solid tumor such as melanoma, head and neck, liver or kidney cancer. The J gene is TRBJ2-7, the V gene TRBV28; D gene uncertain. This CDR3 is CASSFSPYEQYF. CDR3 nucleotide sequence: TGTGCCAGCAGTTTTTCGCCCTACGAGCAGTACTTC.